Below, one TCR beta chain is given with its context. The antigen remains unidentified. This entry is derived from a study of graft-versus-host responses after intestinal transplantation. Study summary: Anti-thymocyte globulin induction, then tacrolimus and steroids for approximately 3 years, went to all recipients. Broader study findings: Peak circulating GvH clone levels tracked with early post-transplant HvG declines. Recipient marrow showed GvH clones, some seen first in ileum or blood. Individuals carrying graft-donor T cell macrochimerism showed high graft-versus-host to host-versus-graft clonal ratios in allografts.

Only in-frame clones appear in the TCRdb table, and some are missing; sequencing was by immunoSEQ multiplex PCR. Here the sample spans roughly 110,000 clones, about 92% being singletons. The CDR3 has 13 residues. Germline values: CDR1 GTSNPN, CDR2 SVGIG (reference sequence). V was trimmed by 4 bases and J by 4 bases, leaving 10 bases between them. The source of this sequence is a human donor who was the organ donor for an intestinal transplant. This chain links TRBV30 with TRBJ1-4, with D maybe TRBD1 (6 bases). This specimen consisted of unstimulated CD4+ T cells sorted from spleen or lymph node cells, obtained before transplant. The CDR3 is CAWTRTDNEKLFF. For the CDR3, the DNA is TGTGCCTGGACCCGGACAGATAATGAAAAACTGTTTTTT.